This T cell receptor (beta chain) was captured by sequencing in a study of cytomegalovirus exposure and HLA in healthy donors. Between the trimmed V and J ends, which lost 3 bases and 2 bases, there was a span of 17 bases. CDR1 is MNHNS, CDR2 SASEGT, per germline. The CDR3 loop spans 16 amino acids. Regarding this clone: Its antigen is unidentified.

Study-wide results and limits: Rare sequences made up most TCRs, while some public TCRs were found in many donors. Analysis was performed later, and it showed HLA-associated TCR beta chains to be more clonally expanded than equally common others.

PCR used 60 Vbeta primers and 13 Jbeta primers. Sequencing was performed with immunoSEQ multiplex PCR; in TCRdb, only in-frame clones are kept and a portion is missing. The sample carries about 70,000 clones, just under 75% recorded once. The TCR originated in a human donor in good health. The sequencing input was PBMCs. The chain uses TRBV6-1 and TRBJ2-7, with unresolved D. CDR3 DNA: TGTGCCAGCAGTGATGTACAGTACCTTATAACCTACGAGCAGTACTTC. This translates into CASSDVQYLITYEQYF.